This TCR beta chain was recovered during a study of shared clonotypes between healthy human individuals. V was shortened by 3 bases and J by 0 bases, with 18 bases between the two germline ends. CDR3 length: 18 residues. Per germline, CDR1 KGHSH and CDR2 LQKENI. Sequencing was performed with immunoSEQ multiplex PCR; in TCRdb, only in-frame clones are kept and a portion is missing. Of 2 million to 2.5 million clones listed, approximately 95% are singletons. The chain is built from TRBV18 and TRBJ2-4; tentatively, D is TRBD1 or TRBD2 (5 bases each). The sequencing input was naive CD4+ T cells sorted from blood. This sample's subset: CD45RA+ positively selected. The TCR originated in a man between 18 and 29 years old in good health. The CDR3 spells CASSPIGTGNLAKNIQYF. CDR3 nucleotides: TGTGCCAGCTCACCGATAGGGACCGGGAATTTAGCCAAAAACATTCAGTACTTC.